This is a list of T cell receptor beta chains from one sample in a study of radiation and T cells in renal cell carcinoma. Produced via immunoSEQ multiplex PCR; TCRdb's table is partial and in-frame only. Here the sample spans some 7,400 clones, roughly two thirds being singletons. This specimen consisted of tumor tissue, obtained from a patient whose treatment was nephrectomy without radiotherapy. Receptors originate from a woman aged 70 to 79 with renal cell carcinoma. CDR3s include the opening cysteine and the closing phenylalanine or tryptophan. The order of the fields is V gene, J gene, D gene, CDR3 DNA, CDR3 protein. The D gene is left open where the match is weak.

V: TRBV27; J: TRBJ2-2; D: -; DNA: TGTGCCAGCAGTTTAATCAGTTTCGCGAACACCGGGGAGCTGTTTTTT; CDR3: CASSLISFANTGELFF
V: TRBV27; J: TRBJ1-1; D: TRBD1; DNA: TGTGCCAGCAGCTCAAGACAGGGGGCGAACTTGATTTACACTGAAGCTTTCTTT; CDR3: CASSSRQGANLIYTEAFF
V: TRBV7-8; J: TRBJ1-2; D: -; DNA: TGTGCCAGCAGCTTAGGTGGGGCTCCCTATGGCTACACCTTC; CDR3: CASSLGGAPYGYTF
V: TRBV18; J: TRBJ1-5; D: -; DNA: TGTGCCAGCTCCTTAGGCGGACAGCCCAATCAGCCCCAGCATTTT; CDR3: CASSLGGQPNQPQHF
V: TRBV5-1; J: TRBJ2-5; D: -; DNA: TGCGCCAGCAGCCTACTATGGGGGAACCAAGAGACCCAGTACTTC; CDR3: CASSLLWGNQETQYF
V: TRBV9; J: TRBJ1-1; D: -; DNA: TGTGCCAGCAGCCCCAGCCACGACGGGAGACGGGCTTTCTTT; CDR3: CASSPSHDGRRAFF
V: TRBV5-1; J: TRBJ1-2; D: TRBD1; DNA: TGCGCCAGCAGCTCCCAGACAGGGCCCACAGGCTACACCTTC; CDR3: CASSSQTGPTGYTF
V: TRBV18; J: TRBJ2-1; D: TRBD1; DNA: TGTGCCAGCTCACCACGATGTTCCGGACAGGGCAGTTGTGAGCAGTTCTTC; CDR3: CASSPRCSGQGSCEQFF
V: TRBV7-3; J: TRBJ2-1; D: -; DNA: TGTGCCAGCAGCGGTAGCGGACTCTACAATGAGCAGTTCTTC; CDR3: CASSGSGLYNEQFF
V: TRBV2; J: TRBJ1-5; D: TRBD1; DNA: TGTGCCAGCAGTCCCGGGACAGTTGGACAGCCCCAGCATTTT; CDR3: CASSPGTVGQPQHF
V: TRBV2; J: TRBJ1-1; D: -; DNA: TGTGCCAGCAGGGGATCACAGATTACTGAAGCTTTCTTT; CDR3: CASRGSQITEAFF
V: TRBV11-3; J: TRBJ2-5; D: TRBD1; DNA: TGTGCCAGCAGCTTAGGTCAGGGGGCGAAGGAGACCCAGTACTTC; CDR3: CASSLGQGAKETQYF
V: TRBV27; J: TRBJ2-5; D: -; DNA: TGTGCCAGCAGTTTATACCCCCCCCGAACAGGGCAAGAGACCCAGTACTTC; CDR3: CASSLYPPRTGQETQYF
V: TRBV2; J: TRBJ1-5; D: -; DNA: TGTGCCAGCAGTACGGGACAAGGATATCAGCCCCAGCATTTT; CDR3: CASSTGQGYQPQHF